This TCR beta chain derives from a study of T cell changes during pregnancy in multiple sclerosis. The germline gives CDR1 LNHDA, CDR2 SQIVND (reference sequence). The CDR3 covers 18 residues. V shed 4 bases and J 5 bases; nucleotides not matched to a gene: 10. The method was immunoSEQ multiplex PCR; TCRdb's version includes in-frame clones alone and lacks a portion of them. The sample contains about 54,000 clones, more than 85% of which appear only once. This clone has more than one count but fewer than ten. V and J are TRBV19 and TRBJ1-6, with 11 positions matching TRBD1. The sequence came from a female donor in good health, enrolled as a control in a pregnancy study. The source was peripheral blood, collected after pregnancy. The CDR3 coding sequence is TGTGCCAGTAGTAGGACTTGGACAGGGGGCCTCGATAATTCACCCCTCCACTTT. Translation: CASSRTWTGGLDNSPLHF.